Below, 18 T cell receptor beta chains from the same sample are listed, as sequenced in a study of T cell responses to AZD1222 COVID-19 vaccine. TCRdb's table, derived via immunoSEQ multiplex PCR, lists solely in-frame clones and lacks some. Of 150,000 to 160,000 clones in the sample, about 87% are singletons; the top ten hold less than 3.5%. The specimen was peripheral blood, collected on day 0 of AZD1222 vaccination. The receptor source for this set is an adult in good health.

This clone was seen only once. The chain joins TRBV19 to TRBJ1-6; D is ambiguous. V lost 6 bases, J lost 2 bases, and 14 bases lay in between. The germline V gene encodes CDR1 LNHDA and CDR2 SQIVND (reference sequence). CDR3 size: 16 residues. CDR3 sequence reads: CASRTEGSAYNSPLHF. The CDR3 region has the DNA TGTGCCAGTAGGACTGAAGGGTCCGCCTATAATTCACCCCTCCACTTT.

This clone showed up just a few times. The rearrangement uses TRBV5-4 and TRBJ2-7, with TRBD1 matching 8 bases. V shed 4 bases, J shed 6 bases, and the junction held 9 bases outside the gene matches. The germline V gene has CDR1 SGHNT and CDR2 YYREEE (reference sequence). The CDR3 contains 14 residues. CDR3: CASSPDRVVVEQYF. Written as DNA, the CDR3 is TGTGCCAGCAGCCCGGACAGGGTCGTCGTCGAGCAGTACTTC.

This clone has only one observation. The chain has TRBV3-1 (or the pseudogene TRBV3-2) and TRBJ1-6; possible D gene TRBD1, 6 bases. Trimming pared 4 bases from V and 8 bases from J, leaving 15 bases between. The V gene's germline CDR1 is LGHDT and CDR2 YNNKEL (reference sequence). The CDR3 has 15 residues. The CDR3 here is CASSLGGRGYSPLHF. In DNA form, the CDR3 reads TGTGCCAGCAGCCTAGGGGGAAGAGGATATTCACCCCTCCACTTT.

This chain links TRBV5-1 with TRBJ2-7; unclear D gene. Trimming removed 2 bases from V and 2 bases from J, with 8 bases in between. Germline V gene data show CDR1 as SGHRS and CDR2 as YFSETQ. This CDR3 is 13 amino acids long. CDR3 sequence (DNA): TGCGCCAGCAGCTTTTTAGGGACCTACGAGCAGTACTTC. Protein product: CASSFLGTYEQYF.

This chain uses TRBV7-2 with TRBJ1-6; D gene unclear. The CDR3 is made up of 13 amino acids. Trimming left V 3 bases short and J 13 bases short, with 13 bases between. The germline CDR1 and CDR2 sequences are SGHTA and FQGNSA. CDR3 sequence reads: CASSFQASSPLHF. Written as DNA, the CDR3 is TGTGCCAGCAGCTTTCAGGCATCTAGTCCCCTCCACTTT. Supplemented by reference TRBV7-2 and TRBJ1-6, the full variable domain reads GAGVSQSPSNKVTEKGKDVELRCDPISGHTALYWYRQSLGQGLEFLIYFQGNSAPDKSGLPSDRFSAERTGGSVSTLTIQRTQQEDSAVYLCASSFQASSPLHFGNGTRLTVT.

This clone was detected only a few times. The chain carries TRBV27 and TRBJ1-1, with D hard to call. CDR1 is MNHEY and CDR2 is SMNVEV in the germline V gene (reference sequence). The CDR3 has 14 amino acids. V shed 5 bases and J shed 13 bases, with 23 bases lying between them. The chain's CDR3 is CASSLPTTSGALFF. The CDR3 coding sequence is TGTGCCAGCAGTCTGCCAACCACTTCAGGAGCTCTTTTCTTT.

The V and J genes are TRBV5-1 and TRBJ2-2; 8 bases are a match to TRBD2. The CDR3 totals 14 residues. Germline CDR1 SGHRS, CDR2 YFSETQ. The V gene end was trimmed by 2 bases and the J gene end by 6 bases; junction bases not matched to a gene: 3. In DNA, the CDR3 is TGCGCCAGCAGCTTTAGCGGGGACGCCGGGGAGCTGTTTTTT. Residues: CASSFSGDAGELFF.

The rearrangement uses TRBV3-1 (or the pseudogene TRBV3-2) and TRBJ1-1; no clear D gene. The V and J ends lost 11 bases and 8 bases respectively, with 18 bases between them. The CDR3 sequence is 12 residues long. Germline CDR1 is LGHDT and CDR2 is YNNKEL (reference sequence). CDR3 coding DNA: TGTGCCGCCAGCAGGCGGGATCGGGAAGCTTTCTTT. It codes for CAASRRDREAFF.

This chain joins TRBV5-5 and TRBJ2-7; a weak D match, TRBD2 (6 bases). The CDR3 loop spans 15 amino acids. Trimming took 2 bases from V and 3 from J, leaving 15 bases between them. Looked up from germline, CDR1 is SGHKS and CDR2 is YYEKEE (reference sequence). This CDR3 reads CASSFAREVIYEQYF. CDR3 nucleotides: TGTGCCAGCAGCTTCGCAAGGGAGGTTATCTACGAGCAGTACTTC.

The rearrangement uses TRBV29-1 and TRBJ2-1; TRBD2 is a possible D gene (6 bases). The CDR3 covers 14 residues. Germline CDR1 reads SQVTM; CDR2 reads ANQGSEA. The V gene lost 4 bases and the J gene lost 5 bases, with 15 bases spanning the gap. The CDR3 nucleotides are TGCAGCGTTGGGGGGGTCCCCCAACACAATGAGCAGTTCTTC. Its translation is CSVGGVPQHNEQFF.

The V call is TRBV19, the J call TRBJ2-3; 9 nucleotides align to TRBD2. Germline loops: CDR1 LNHDA, CDR2 SQIVND (reference sequence). The V and J ends lost 7 bases and 0 bases, in that order; junction bases with no gene match: 17. The CDR3 extends over 19 amino acids. CDR3 in amino acids: CASTNARTGTSTSTDTQYF. In DNA form, the CDR3 reads TGTGCCAGTACCAACGCCCGGACCGGGACTAGCACTAGCACAGATACGCAGTATTTT. Variable domain in full (rest from reference TRBV19 and TRBJ2-3): DGGITQSPKYLFRKEGQNVTLSCEQNLNHDAMYWYRQDPGQGLRLIYYSQIVNDFQKGDIAEGYSVSREKKESFPLTVTSAQKNPTAFYLCASTNARTGTSTSTDTQYFGPGTRLTVL.

The chain employs TRBV24-1 and TRBJ2-3, with D perhaps TRBD1 (7 bases). From germline, CDR1 is KGHDR and CDR2 SFDVKD. V gave up 4 bases and J gave up 5 bases, with 15 bases separating them. CDR3 length: 15 residues. CDR3 sequence: CATSDPGGGVDTQYF. The CDR3 DNA is TGTGCCACCAGTGACCCTGGAGGGGGCGTAGATACGCAGTATTTT.

The CDR3 loop reads CASSITGGEQYF. The CDR3 region has the DNA TGTGCCAGCAGCATAACAGGGGGCGAGCAGTACTTC. The genes are TRBV7-2 and TRBJ2-7; 8 nucleotides line up with TRBD1. Trimming cost V 5 bases and J 6 bases; bases outside gene matches: 3. CDR1 and CDR2 (germline): SGHTA, FQGNSA. There are 12 residues in the CDR3.

The chain combines TRBV19 with TRBJ1-2; D not resolved. Between the trimmed V and J ends, which lost 9 bases and 6 bases, there was a span of 17 bases. CDR1 is LNHDA and CDR2 is SQIVND in the germline V gene (reference sequence). The CDR3 is 13 residues long. CDR3 nucleotide sequence: TGTGCCAGCGGGCCCTCCCAAGGACATGGCTACACCTTC. The encoded protein is CASGPSQGHGYTF.

The chain combines TRBV7-2 with TRBJ2-1; 7 bases are shared with TRBD2. CDR1 is SGHTA and CDR2 is FQGNSA in the germline V gene. V was pared by 5 bases and J by 7 bases, with 8 bases of the junction left unmatched. CDR3 size: 14 residues. CDR3 amino acids: CASSPGPGGNEQFF. CDR3 bases: TGTGCCAGCAGCCCGGGTCCCGGGGGGAATGAGCAGTTCTTC.

The genes are TRBV15 and TRBJ1-4, with D tentatively TRBD1 (5 bases). Germline V gives CDR1 LNHNV, CDR2 YYDKDF (reference sequence). The V end lost 4 bases, the J end lost 2 bases, and 8 bases lay between the germline ends. This CDR3 contains 14 residues. CDR3: CATSKGRTNEKLFF. DNA of the CDR3: TGTGCCACCAGCAAGGGGCGGACTAATGAAAAACTGTTTTTT.

The chain joins TRBV6-5 to TRBJ1-1; D not certain. V was pared by 4 bases and J by 6 bases, with 9 bases between. In germline, CDR1 is MNHEY, CDR2 SVGAGI. The CDR3 is 12 residues long. The CDR3 nucleotides are TGTGCCAGCAGTTCCCCCGGGGCTGAAGCTTTCTTT. Its protein product is CASSSPGAEAFF.

The chain combines TRBV3-1 (or the pseudogene TRBV3-2) with TRBJ1-6, with TRBD1 as a possible D gene (5 bases). V was pared by 2 bases and J by 8 bases, with 19 bases between. CDR3 length: 17 amino acids. Looked up from germline, CDR1 is LGHDT and CDR2 is YNNKEL (reference sequence). The CDR3 loop is CASSQSLQGGLDSPLHF. In nucleotides, the CDR3 is TGTGCCAGCAGCCAATCCCTCCAGGGAGGGCTCGATTCACCCCTCCACTTT.